This TCR beta chain was profiled in a study of shared clonotypes between healthy human individuals. Across the study: The study drew on two women and a few men aged 18 to 49 as donors.

V shed 6 bases, J shed 4 bases, and the junction held 9 bases outside the gene matches. Germline lookup yields CDR1 KGHSH and CDR2 LQKENI. This CDR3 contains 15 residues. The data were produced by immunoSEQ multiplex PCR, yet TCRdb's version contains in-frame clones alone and is incomplete. Seen here are approximately 530,000 clones, about 95% observed once, and the top ten hold about 0.054%. This receptor was obtained from a woman aged 30 to 39 in good health. The chain carries TRBV18 and TRBJ2-1; 7 nucleotides match TRBD2. Specimen: naive CD4+ T cells sorted from blood. Subset here: CD45RA+ positively selected. CDR3 region: CASSPLAVPYNEQFF. DNA of the CDR3: TGTGCCAGCTCGCCCCTAGCGGTGCCTTACAATGAGCAGTTCTTC.